These 13 T cell receptor beta chains share one sample of origin, sequenced in a study of blood T cell repertoires in COVID-19. Using immunoSEQ multiplex PCR, the repertoire was profiled, and TCRdb retains in-frame clones only, with some absent. The sample contains about 140,000 clones, about nine tenths of which appear only once. Sequenced sample: peripheral blood. These receptors came from a man between 45 and 60 years old with active COVID-19.

This chain joins TRBV7-2 and TRBJ2-7, with D maybe TRBD1 (5 bases). Germline assignment: CDR1 SGHTA and CDR2 FQGNSA. Trimming took off 3 bases at V and 1 base at J, with 13 bases between the two ends. This CDR3 comprises 15 residues. CDR3 in amino acids: CASSFSASGSYEQYF. CDR3 sequence (DNA): TGTGCCAGCAGCTTTTCCGCGTCAGGGTCCTACGAGCAGTACTTC.

The genes are TRBV7-9 and TRBJ2-7; possible D gene TRBD1, 6 bases. The CDR3 length is 17 residues. CDR1 is SEHNR, CDR2 FQNEAQ, per germline (reference sequence). V lost 4 bases and J lost 5, with 24 bases in between. The CDR3 loop is CASSSLRYREGMDEQYF. CDR3 in DNA: TGTGCCAGCAGCTCACTCAGGTACAGGGAAGGGATGGACGAGCAGTACTTC.

The genes are TRBV12-5 and TRBJ1-5; tentative D call: TRBD1 (5 bases). The germline V gene has CDR1 LGHNT and CDR2 FRNRAP. Trimming stripped 2 bases from V and 7 bases from J, with 12 bases between. The CDR3 sequence is 14 residues long. The CDR3 reads CASGLWGVGQPQHF. In nucleotides, the CDR3 is TGTGCTAGTGGTTTGTGGGGGGTTGGGCAGCCCCAGCATTTT.

The V and J genes are TRBV5-1 and TRBJ1-2; 9 bases agree with TRBD1. V lost 5 bases, J lost 4 bases, and 9 bases stayed unmatched. The CDR3 covers 15 residues. Germline-derived CDR1 and CDR2 are SGHRS and YFSETQ. CDR3 residues: CASRPGTGSFYGYTF. CDR3 DNA: TGCGCCAGCAGGCCTGGGACAGGGTCGTTCTATGGCTACACCTTC. The whole variable domain, remainder taken from reference TRBV5-1 and TRBJ1-2, is KAGVTQTPRYLIKTRGQQVTLSCSPISGHRSVSWYQQTPGQGLQFLFEYFSETQRNKGNFPGRFSGRQFSNSRSEMNVSTLELGDSALYLCASRPGTGSFYGYTFGSGTRLTVV.

The rearrangement links TRBV5-8 to TRBJ2-1, with 7 bases fitting TRBD2. The J segment lost 0 bases and the V segment lost 4 bases, leaving 10 bases of the junction unmatched. Germline loops: CDR1 SGHTS, CDR2 YDEGEE. This CDR3 has 17 amino acids. CDR3 in amino acids: CASSGGVTASSYNEQFF. The CDR3 coding sequence is TGTGCCAGCAGCGGGGGGGTGACAGCGAGCTCCTACAATGAGCAGTTCTTC.

CDR3 DNA: TGTGCCAGCAGTTCGGTTTGGGGGCTAGCGGGGTACCAAGAGACCCAGTACTTC. Protein sequence: CASSSVWGLAGYQETQYF. The gene calls are TRBV28 and TRBJ2-5, with 9 bases that match TRBD2. Trimming took 4 bases from V and 0 from J; bases not matched to a gene: 12. The CDR3 runs to 18 residues. The V gene's germline CDR1 is MDHEN and CDR2 SYDVKM.

The V call is TRBV5-5, the J call TRBJ2-3, with 9 bases lining up with TRBD2. Germline lookup yields CDR1 SGHKS and CDR2 YYEKEE (reference sequence). CDR3 length: 17 residues. Trimming took 2 bases from V and 4 from J; bases not matched to a gene: 11. CDR3 protein: CASSFGRGGSVADTQYF. The CDR3 nucleotides are TGTGCCAGCAGCTTCGGGCGGGGGGGCTCGGTTGCAGATACGCAGTATTTT.

This clone has a single count. This chain joins TRBV3-1 (or the pseudogene TRBV3-2) and TRBJ2-1; 12 bases are shared with TRBD2. CDR1 LGHDT and CDR2 YNNKEL come from the germline V gene (reference sequence). The length of the CDR3 is 14 residues. V trimming: 4 bases; J trimming: 7 bases; junction bases outside the gene matches: 2. Here the CDR3 DNA reads TGTGCCAGCAGCCGTACTAGCGGGGGGAATGAGCAGTTCTTC. The encoded protein is CASSRTSGGNEQFF.

The chain links TRBV19 to TRBJ2-2; D gene ambiguous. This CDR3 is built from 12 residues. V shed 6 bases and J shed 6 bases, with 8 bases lying between them. Germline V gene lookup returns CDR1 LNHDA and CDR2 SQIVND (reference sequence). CDR3 protein: CASSLAAGELFF. The CDR3 DNA reads as TGTGCCAGTAGCCTTGCGGCCGGGGAGCTGTTTTTT.

This clone was counted a few times. The V and J genes are TRBV18 and TRBJ1-2; 7 bases fit TRBD1. Germline V gives CDR1 KGHSH, CDR2 LQKENI. V was pared by 4 bases and J by 2 bases, with 1 base of the junction left unmatched. The CDR3 has 13 residues. The CDR3 region has the DNA TGTGCCAGCTCACGGGACAGCAACTATGGCTACACCTTC. Its protein product is CASSRDSNYGYTF.

V is TRBV23-1 and J is TRBJ1-2; 10 nucleotides match TRBD1. TRBV23-1 is identified as an open reading frame with a role that is uncertain. Losses at the gene ends were 0 bases for V and 6 bases for J; bases not matched to a gene: 13. This CDR3 comprises 18 residues. This chain's CDR3 is CASSQSPRQGAPWNGYTF. DNA for the CDR3: TGCGCCAGCAGTCAATCGCCGCGACAGGGGGCGCCATGGAATGGCTACACCTTC.

The chain uses TRBV9 and TRBJ2-5; D possibly corresponds to TRBD2 (6 bases). The CDR3 covers 14 residues. Trimming pared 6 bases from V and 3 bases from J, leaving 15 bases between. Germline CDR1 reads SGDLS; CDR2 reads YYNGEE. CDR3 region: CASTGDERKETQYF. The DNA of the CDR3 is TGTGCCAGCACGGGGGACGAAAGGAAAGAGACCCAGTACTTC.

The genes are TRBV7-2 and TRBJ1-3, with D uncertain. Germline CDR1 is SGHTA and CDR2 is FQGNSA. The CDR3 is 14 residues long. Trimming stripped 2 bases from V and 1 base from J, with 6 bases between. CDR3 sequence reads: CASSLQASGNTIYF. CDR3 DNA sequence: TGTGCCAGCAGCTTACAGGCTTCTGGAAACACCATATATTTT.